The clone carrying this T cell receptor (beta chain) was seen many times. What it binds is not known. Sequencing was performed with immunoSEQ multiplex PCR; in TCRdb, only in-frame clones are kept and a portion is missing. Of about 120,000 clones in the sample, about 85% are singletons; the top ten hold approximately 2.6%. The record originates from a study of T cell responses to AZD1222 COVID-19 vaccine. Whole-study results and caveats: Dominant CD4 TCR responses targeted spike regions 160-218 and 743-854. Clonal diversity was possibly underestimated, and white British individuals and females predominated among donors.

Pooling was applied to second doses at about 4 or about 12 weeks. V lost 6 bases and J lost 9; bases outside the gene matches: 7. The CDR3 consists of 15 residues. Germline CDR1 and CDR2: MNHEY and SVGAGI. The source is an adult who received the AZD1222 COVID-19 vaccine. The chain links TRBV6-5 to TRBJ2-1; 14 bases map to TRBD2. Here the sequenced sample was peripheral blood, taken 28 days after the second AZD1222 dose. CDR3 residues: CASRPRTSGGREQFF. DNA of the CDR3: TGTGCCAGCAGGCCCCGGACTAGCGGGGGGCGTGAGCAGTTCTTC.